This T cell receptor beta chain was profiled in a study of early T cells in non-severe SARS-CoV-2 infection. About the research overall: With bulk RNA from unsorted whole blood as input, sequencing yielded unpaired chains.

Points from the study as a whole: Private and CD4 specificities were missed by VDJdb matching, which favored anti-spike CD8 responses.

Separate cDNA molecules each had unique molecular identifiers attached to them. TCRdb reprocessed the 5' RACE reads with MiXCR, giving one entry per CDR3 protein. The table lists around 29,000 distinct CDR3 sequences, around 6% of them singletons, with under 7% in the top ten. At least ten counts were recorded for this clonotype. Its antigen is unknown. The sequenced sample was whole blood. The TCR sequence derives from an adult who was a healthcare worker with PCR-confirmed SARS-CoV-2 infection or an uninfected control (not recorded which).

CDR3 DNA sequence: TGTGCCAGCAGATACAACACAGGGCAAAACACTGAAGCTTTCTTT. This codes for CASRYNTGQNTEAFF. This chain joins TRBV7-2 and TRBJ1-1; TRBD1 is a possible D gene (6 bases). The germline V and J ends were trimmed by 6 bases and 2 bases, with 16 bases remaining between them. The CDR3 runs 15 residues. CDR1 is SGHTA and CDR2 is FQGNSA in the germline V gene.